The 22 T cell receptor beta chains below come from one sample, sequenced in a study of cytomegalovirus exposure and HLA in healthy donors. The PCR used 60 Vbeta and 13 Jbeta primers. Libraries were prepared by immunoSEQ multiplex PCR; TCRdb keeps only in-frame clonotypes and omits some of them. The data hold 140,000 or so clones, with less than 9.5% observed a single time. Sequenced sample: PBMCs. Every receptor here comes from a male donor in good health and CMV-seronegative.

The chain carries TRBV6-5 and TRBJ2-2; 7 nucleotides agree with TRBD2. The germline gives CDR1 MNHEY, CDR2 SVGAGI. The CDR3 totals 15 residues. With V trimmed by 0 bases and J by 4 bases, 2 bases remained unmatched. The CDR3 sequence: CASSYSGGGTGELFF. CDR3 DNA: TGTGCCAGCAGTTACTCGGGGGGGGGCACCGGGGAGCTGTTTTTT.

CDR3 sequence reads: CASSFSQRLTNEKLFF. CDR3 nucleotide sequence: TGCGCCAGCAGCTTCAGTCAAAGACTAACTAATGAAAAACTGTTTTTT. This chain uses TRBV5-1 with TRBJ1-4; no clear D gene. There are 16 residues in the CDR3. The germline V and J ends were trimmed by 2 bases and 1 base, with 12 bases remaining between them. Germline CDR1 reads SGHRS; CDR2 reads YFSETQ.

The V gene is TRBV29-1, the J gene TRBJ1-1; D is perhaps TRBD1 (6 bases). With 5 bases removed from V and 0 bases from J, the gap between germline ends came to 19 bases. The CDR3 sequence is 16 residues long. Germline assignment: CDR1 SQVTM and CDR2 ANQGSEA. The CDR3 here is CSVITGHGIVNTEAFF. CDR3 coding DNA: TGCAGCGTTATCACAGGGCACGGTATTGTGAACACTGAAGCTTTCTTT.

This clone was seen a handful of times. This chain links TRBV6-1 with TRBJ2-7, with D perhaps matching TRBD2 (5 bases). Trimming shortened V by 1 base and J by 0 bases, and 7 bases separated the two germline ends. Germline-derived CDR1 and CDR2 are MNHNS and SASEGT. This CDR3 comprises 14 residues. The CDR3 loop reads CASSEGGYSYEQYF. In nucleotides, the CDR3 is TGTGCCAGCAGTGAAGGAGGGTACTCCTACGAGCAGTACTTC.

V usage is TRBV12-5 and J usage is TRBJ1-2, with D tentatively TRBD1 (5 bases). The V gene lost 7 bases and the J gene lost 5 bases, with 14 bases spanning the gap. CDR1 and CDR2 from the germline V gene are LGHNT and FRNRAP. This CDR3 region has 13 residues. Here the CDR3 DNA reads TGTGCTAGTGCCCCGGGGGAGGAGTATGGCTACACCTTC. It specifies CASAPGEEYGYTF.

The chain joins TRBV19 to TRBJ1-2; the D is unclear. This CDR3 comprises 13 residues. Germline V gives CDR1 LNHDA, CDR2 SQIVND (reference sequence). V was trimmed by 7 bases and J by 6 bases, leaving 15 bases between them. The CDR3 DNA sequence: TGTGCCAGTATCCCTACCGACCGGGATGGCTACACCTTC. Amino acid sequence: CASIPTDRDGYTF.

This clone was detected a few times. V usage is TRBV19 and J usage is TRBJ2-3; D unclear. Germline V gene sequence: CDR1 LNHDA, CDR2 SQIVND (reference sequence). The CDR3 totals 14 residues. The V end lost 3 bases, the J end lost 2 bases, and 9 bases lay between the germline ends. DNA of the CDR3: TGTGCCAGTAGTATGATGCTAACCACAGATACGCAGTATTTT. It specifies CASSMMLTTDTQYF.

The V call is TRBV5-1, the J call TRBJ2-2; TRBD1 is a possible D gene (5 bases). Germline CDR1 and CDR2: SGHRS and YFSETQ. With 4 bases removed from V and 5 bases from J, the gap between germline ends came to 15 bases. The CDR3 sequence is 15 residues long. The DNA of the CDR3 is TGCGCCAGCAGCCAGACAGATATCAGGACCGGGGAGCTGTTTTTT. Protein product: CASSQTDIRTGELFF.

The chain employs TRBV18 and TRBJ2-7; D remains ambiguous. Germline CDR1 and CDR2: KGHSH and LQKENI. V was clipped by 2 bases and J by 8 bases, with 19 bases between them. This CDR3 has 15 amino acids. In nucleotides, the CDR3 is TGTGCCAGCTCACCATTTGGCGGATTCGAGAGGCAGCAGTACTTC. Its protein is CASSPFGGFERQQYF.

V gene TRBV7-3 combines with J gene TRBJ2-7, with 11 bases identical to TRBD2. This CDR3 spans 15 amino acids. Trimming removed 5 bases from V and 0 bases from J; junction bases left unmatched: 3. Germline V gene sequence: CDR1 SGHTA, CDR2 FQGTGA. The CDR3 region is CASSPSGGISYEQYF. The CDR3 region has the DNA TGTGCCAGCAGCCCTAGCGGGGGGATCTCCTACGAGCAGTACTTC.

In this sample, this clone turned up a few times. This chain uses TRBV11-3 with TRBJ2-1; 8 bases fit TRBD1. Per germline, CDR1 SGHNT and CDR2 YENEEA. This CDR3 has 18 residues. Unmatched junction bases numbered 9, after V lost 0 bases and J lost 2 bases. CDR3 loop: CASSLEGSGGSTYNEQFF. CDR3 in DNA: TGTGCCAGCAGCTTAGAAGGGTCAGGGGGCTCGACCTACAATGAGCAGTTCTTC.

The CDR3 coding sequence is TGTGCCACCGGGACTAGCGGGACCAAGACCCAGTACTTC. This encodes CATGTSGTKTQYF. This rearrangement joins TRBV7-2 to TRBJ2-5, with TRBD2 matching 13 bases. With 10 bases clipped from V and 6 bases from J, the junction kept 5 bases outside the gene matches. Germline V gives CDR1 SGHTA, CDR2 FQGNSA. This CDR3 is built from 13 residues.

The table lists this clone with a few counts. This chain uses TRBV15 with TRBJ2-7; tentatively, D is TRBD2 (6 bases). This CDR3 comprises 12 residues. Trimming shortened V by 8 bases and J by 4 bases, and 12 bases separated the two germline ends. CDR1 is LNHNV and CDR2 is YYDKDF in the germline V gene (reference sequence). CDR3 bases: TGTGCCACCGGACGGGACTCATACGAGCAGTACTTC. Its translation is CATGRDSYEQYF. The full variable domain, with the rest looked up from reference TRBV15 and TRBJ2-7, is DAMVIQNPRYQVTQFGKPVTLSCSQTLNHNVMYWYQQKSSQAPKLLFHYYDKDFNNEADTPDNFQSRRPNTSFCFLDIRSPGLGDTAMYLCATGRDSYEQYFGPGTRLTVT.

The chain recombines TRBV28 with TRBJ1-1, with 8 bases that match TRBD1. The CDR3 contains 16 residues. The V gene's germline CDR1 is MDHEN and CDR2 SYDVKM. The junction had 10 bases not matched to a gene; V was cut back by 3 bases and J by 4 bases. The CDR3 is CASSFRQGRVGTEAFF. For the CDR3, the DNA is TGTGCCAGCAGTTTCCGACAGGGGAGGGTGGGCACTGAAGCTTTCTTT. Based on the CDR3 plus reference TRBV28 and TRBJ1-1, the full variable domain is DVKVTQSSRYLVKRTGEKVFLECVQDMDHENMFWYRQDPGLGLRLIYFSYDVKMKEKGDIPEGYSVSREKKERFSLILESASTNQTSMYLCASSFRQGRVGTEAFFGQGTRLTVV.

This clone was observed a handful of times. The chain couples TRBV4-1 to TRBJ1-4; D is undetermined. V gave up 0 bases and J gave up 8 bases, with 16 bases separating them. This CDR3 spans 16 amino acids. CDR1 and CDR2 (germline): MGHRA, YSYEKL. CDR3 in amino acids: CASSQELSRGGEKLFF. CDR3 sequence (DNA): TGCGCCAGCAGCCAAGAGTTATCAAGAGGAGGAGAAAAACTGTTTTTT.

This clone is a singleton in its sample. J is TRBJ2-5 and V is TRBV29-1; a possible D gene is TRBD2 (6 bases). Matching the DNA end better, TRBJ2-7 makes the J call doubtful. Germline lookup yields CDR1 SQVTM and CDR2 ANQGSEA. This CDR3 is 15 amino acids long. The CDR3 region has the DNA TGCAGCGTTACGTTTGGGGGGATGGGGGAGTACGAGCAGTACTTC. This encodes CSVTFGGMGEYEQYF.

The CDR3 coding sequence is TGTGCCAGCAGCCACATGGGACTAGCGGGAGGAACCGGGGAGCTGTTTTTT. Translating gives CASSHMGLAGGTGELFF. This sequence joins TRBV11-3 and TRBJ2-2, with TRBD2 identical over 15 bases. Germline values: CDR1 SGHNT, CDR2 YENEEA. The CDR3 runs 17 residues. The junction had 6 bases not matched to a gene; V was cut back by 5 bases and J by 5 bases.

This clone was counted a few times. This chain connects TRBV10-3 to TRBJ2-5; D unresolved. This CDR3 comprises 13 residues. Trimming took 0 bases from V and 5 from J, leaving 7 bases between them. Looked up from germline, CDR1 is ENHRY and CDR2 is SYGVKD. CDR3 nucleotides: TGTGCCATCAGTGAGTCGCGGTTGGAGACCCAGTACTTC. Amino acid sequence: CAISESRLETQYF.

The chain couples TRBV21-1 to TRBJ2-1; the table calls TRBD2, which could not be checked here. TRBV21-1 is reported as a pseudogene. This CDR3 has 15 residues. The CDR3 region is CASSSRSSSYNEQFF. CDR3 in DNA: TGTGCCAGCAGCAGCCGGAGCAGCTCCTACAATGAGCAGTTCTTC.

The J gene is TRBJ1-1, the V gene TRBV6-1, with D possibly TRBD1 on 5 matching bases. V was clipped by 5 bases and J by 2 bases, with 12 bases between them. Germline lookup yields CDR1 MNHNS and CDR2 SASEGT. The CDR3 runs 14 residues. CDR3 bases: TGTGCCAGCAGTTCAGGGAACACAAACACTGAAGCTTTCTTT. Its protein product is CASSSGNTNTEAFF.

This chain links TRBV5-5 with TRBJ2-3, with 9 bases identical to TRBD2. This CDR3 region has 16 residues. Germline V gene sequence: CDR1 SGHKS, CDR2 YYEKEE (reference sequence). V lost 4 bases and J lost 8; bases outside the gene matches: 14. The CDR3 nucleotides are TGTGCCAGCAGCCCTGGGCGGGAGGGCCTCCCAGGTACGCAGTATTTT. Its translation: CASSPGREGLPGTQYF.

The rearrangement joins TRBV6-4 to TRBJ2-1; D may be TRBD2 (6 bases). Trimming pared 9 bases from V and 9 bases from J, leaving 21 bases between. CDR3 length: 14 amino acids. Germline V gene data show CDR1 as MRHNA and CDR2 as SNTAGT. CDR3 sequence: CARAGTLSKSEQFF. The CDR3 nucleotides are TGTGCCAGAGCTGGGACTCTCTCGAAATCTGAGCAGTTCTTC.